This T cell receptor beta chain was sequenced in a study of shared T cell receptors in the human thymus. This clone was seen once. Assay: immunoSEQ multiplex PCR; the TCRdb copy retains only in-frame clones and omits some. Of 650,000 to 950,000 clones in the sample, 80% to 90% were seen once. The ends were cut back, 6 bases at V and 4 bases at J, with 10 bases in the middle. Germline CDR1 SNHLY, CDR2 FYNNEI. This CDR3 contains 13 residues. This same sample was also taken into another study, of human thymus T cells. From that paper: Donors were healthy Finnish babies undergoing corrective operations for congenital heart defects. The source of the thymus tissue was resections taken during corrective heart surgery. Biased V and J segment usage appeared in thymus and peripheral blood. Highly overlapping thymic repertoires in unrelated individuals were reported by related research.

This chain uses TRBV2 with TRBJ1-3; D unresolved. The sample consisted of thymocytes. The clonotype comes from a girl under three years old with a congenital heart defect. The CDR3 bases are TGTGCCAGCAGGACACTCCGCGGAAACACCATATATTTT. Its translation: CASRTLRGNTIYF.